The present entry profiles one T cell receptor beta chain with its context. This sample was included in a study of blood T cell repertoires in COVID-19. Study-level background: Sample material is recorded as cDNA or gDNA derived from T cells, B-cell-depleted T cells, or PBMCs.

V gave up 5 bases and J gave up 4 bases; unmatched junction bases: 3. The CDR3 runs to 13 residues. Original processing notes: Reference gene primers were amplified, and this amplification served to estimate nucleated cell counts. TCRdb's table, derived via immunoSEQ multiplex PCR, lists solely in-frame clones and lacks some. Clonal size and the V and J genes are those of that table, whereas D and trimming came from the DNA. Here the sample spans 100,000 to 150,000 clones, around four fifths being singletons. The chain couples TRBV12-3 or TRBV12-4 to TRBJ2-3, with 7 bases identical to TRBD1. This TCR derives from a man aged 55-75 years with acute or convalescent COVID-19. The sequenced sample was peripheral blood. The CDR3 coding sequence is TGTGCCAGCAGTGTACAGGGGTCAGATACGCAGTATTTT. Residues: CASSVQGSDTQYF.